This T cell receptor beta chain derives from a study of shared clonotypes between healthy human individuals (dated by TCRdb to 2018 to 2020). Regarding the complete study: The cohort included a few men and a couple of women between 18 and 49 years of age. For each donor, CD4 naive and CD4 memory were each run on three plates, CD8 naive on two plates, and CD8 memory on one plate. Blood TCR repertoires of several healthy adults were deeply sequenced to estimate repertoire size and the extent of clonotype sharing between individuals. Different laboratories and diverse techniques were used to prepare libraries and sequence TCR repertoires, to increase sequencing depth and limit assay-specific biases. Per donor, leukapheresis produced somewhere between about 0.85 and 10 billion PBMCs.

The germline V gene (reference sequence) gives CDR1 as SGHNT and CDR2 as YYREEE. Trimming removed 3 bases from V and 6 bases from J; the gene matches leave 8 bases unexplained. Taken from cysteine to phenylalanine, the CDR3 has 14 residues. The only DNA kept is the CDR3, 42 bases in frame from the first base. The donors were healthy, HIV-negative adults who had no recently reported acute infections or vaccinations. Only Caucasian adults living in Nashville, Tennessee, USA were represented among the donors. CD4+ T cells were enriched by magnetic negative selection; naive cells were then positively selected on CD45RA, and the negative fraction formed the memory subset. Blood was obtained by leukapheresis, after which PBMCs were separated by Ficoll-Histopaque density gradient centrifugation and cryopreserved in liquid nitrogen vapor phase. Analytical flow cytometry was used to check the purity and quantity of each magnetically sorted T cell population. From each sorted fraction, genomic DNA was isolated and quantified by UV absorbance on a Nanodrop 2000c.

On this clone: Its specific antigen is unknown. No much larger clone is present one base from it, and per-base qualities are unavailable.

Results the study describes overall, beyond this receptor: Higher generation probabilities were observed for clonotypes shared by all four sorted-subset donors than for non-shared clonotypes. The small number of donors limited the genetic and exposure-history diversity represented. Sharing across several donors was observed for around 5% of naive CD4, 3.5% of naive CD8, around 2.5% of memory CD4, and roughly 0.43% of memory CD8 clonotypes. Only blood was sampled, and tissue TCR repertoires likely differ from those in blood. Naive subsets generally had larger estimated clonotype richness than memory subsets. Rarefaction of sorted-subset datasets indicated incomplete sequencing despite the large sequencing depth. Based on pairwise subsampling, the degree of clonotype sharing among donors was expected to be affected by sequencing depth.

TCR CDR3 regions were amplified from genomic DNA by multiplex PCR using the deep immunoSEQ assay. Extracted genomic DNA from each cell subset was spread evenly across all wells of several immunoSEQ 96-well plates, with each plate serving as a replicate. For sorted subsets, about 200 ng genomic DNA, equal to some 28,000 T cell genomes, was loaded into each replicate PCR. Purified libraries were quantified with a Qubit 3.0 fluorometer, sized on a Bioanalyzer 2100, and re-quantified with the KAPA Library Quantification kit. Every immunoSEQ 96-well plate was sequenced on a dedicated single-read 150-cycle Illumina NextSeq 550 flow cell. In the source study's methods: The immunoSEQ output contained only junctional sequences without quality scores, so filtering could not match that applied to full-length reads. To assign V/J genes and CDR3, sequences were annotated using PyIR, a Python wrapper for IgBLAST v1.9, with IMGT germline references. Reads were filtered out if the reads had weak V/J assignments (E-value above 1e-6), no CDR3, stop codons, out-of-frame junctions, or ambiguous translated residues. V3J clonotypes were defined as sequences sharing an identical inferred V gene, J gene, and CDR3 amino acid sequence. The percentage overlap between two repertoires was calculated by dividing the number of shared unique clonotypes by the size of the smaller repertoire. Richness of each repertoire was evaluated using RTK rarefaction, the Chao1 estimator, and Recon v2.1 estimates of unobserved clonotypes. For all TCRbeta clonotypes obtained by the gDNA method from a few donors, generation probabilities were computed with OLGA. The table was pulled from immuneACCESS by TCRdb, which kept in-frame rearrangements only. Such tables lose some clones; where checked, under half of the loss comes from unresolved V genes, and the rest has no known cause. V, J and clone size are taken as reported in that table, and D and trimming were inferred from the DNA itself. The sample includes 2 million to 3 million clones, with more than 85% observed a single time. In total, the top ten clones hold roughly 0.39% of the sample.

This sequence originates from a man younger than 35 in good health. Some clones in this sample may be carry-over from other donors' samples. Sequencing was performed on naive CD4+ T cells from PBMCs. The label giving this sample's cell subset or site can be read as: CD45RA+ positively selected. This sequence uses TRBV5-4 and TRBJ2-7; TRBD2 matches 8 bases in the middle. The CDR3 has the sequence CASSSGTRIFEQYF. The nucleotide sequence reads TGTGCCAGCAGCTCCGGGACTAGAATTTTCGAGCAGTACTTC. Beyond the CDR3, the reference TRBV5-4 and TRBJ2-7 genes provide the residues; the full variable domain reads: ETGVTQSPTHLIKTRGQQVTLRCSSQSGHNTVSWYQQALGQGPQFIFQYYREEENGRGNFPPRFSGLQFPNYSSELNVNALELDDSALYLCASSSGTRIFEQYFGPGTRLTVT.